The 17 T cell receptor beta chains below were found in one sample sequenced in a study of T cells in Graves' hyperthyroidism and ophthalmopathy. The CDR3 regions of TCR beta were amplified from RNA transcripts. A first-round RT-PCR of the TCR CDR3 used the HTBI primer set. TCRdb re-called the multiplex PCR reads with MiXCR, one entry per CDR3 protein. This sample has approximately 640,000 distinct CDR3 sequences, with 17% found just once. Sequenced input: blood. All receptors derive from a man in his fifties with Graves' hyperthyroidism.

On this clonotype itself: Given a much more abundant clone one base away, this may be a read error. This rearrangement joins TRBV5-1 to TRBJ1-4, with unresolved D. Germline V gene data show CDR1 as SGHRS and CDR2 as YFSETQ. Trimming stripped 4 bases from V and 7 bases from J, with 11 bases between. The CDR3 consists of 13 residues. The CDR3 nucleotides read TGCGCCAGCAGCACGCTTAGAGGTGAAAAACTGTTTTTT. Its translation: CASSTLRGEKLFF.

This clonotype was recorded once. The chain has TRBV5-4 and TRBJ2-3; 10 bases match TRBD2. This CDR3 has 16 residues. Germline-derived CDR1 and CDR2 are SGHNT and YYREEE (reference sequence). The trim removed 2 bases at V and 5 bases at J, leaving 8 bases unmatched. The CDR3 loop reads CASSFKLAGKVDTQYF. The CDR3 DNA is TGTGCCAGCAGCTTTAAACTAGCGGGAAAGGTAGATACGCAGTATTTT. The full variable domain, completed using reference TRBV5-4 and TRBJ2-3, is ETGVTQSPTHLIKTRGQQVTLRCSSQSGHNTVSWYQQALGQGPQFIFQYYREEENGRGNFPPRFSGLQFPNYSSELNVNALELDDSALYLCASSFKLAGKVDTQYFGPGTRLTVL.

Worth noting for this clonotype: A much larger clone sits a single nucleotide away, making a read error possible. The conserved phenylalanine or tryptophan is not found at the CDR3 terminus, so this likely reflects a read error. This chain joins TRBV7-2 and TRBJ1-3; no reliable D call. This CDR3 region has 16 residues. V lost 2 bases and J lost 0, with 11 bases in between. Germline CDR1 is SGHTA and CDR2 is FQGNSA. The CDR3 bases are TGTGCCAGCAGCTTAAGGCACCTCAGCTCTGGAAACACCATATATTCT. Translating gives CASSLRHLSSGNTIYS.

This clonotype has at least ten counts. V is TRBV7-3 and J is TRBJ2-7; TRBD2 might be the D (7 bases). The germline V gene has CDR1 SGHTA and CDR2 FQGTGA. The V end was cut by 2 bases, the J end by 7 bases, with 12 bases between. The CDR3 totals 13 residues. The CDR3 bases are TGTGCCAGCAGCTTAGGACTAGGGGGTGAGCAGTACTTC. Protein: CASSLGLGGEQYF.

This clonotype was seen many times. The CDR3 loop is CASSFVSSYNSPLHF. The DNA of the CDR3 is TGTGCCAGCAGCTTTGTGAGCTCCTATAATTCACCCCTCCACTTT. The rearrangement links TRBV11-2 to TRBJ1-6; no clear D. This CDR3 has 15 residues. CDR1 SGHAT and CDR2 FQNNGV come from the germline V gene. Trimming removed 3 bases at V and 0 bases at J, with 6 bases between.

The J gene is TRBJ2-7, the V gene TRBV29-1, with 11 nucleotides matching TRBD2. The germline gives CDR1 SQVTM, CDR2 ANQGSEA. The CDR3 covers 13 residues. J was trimmed by 4 bases and V by 6 bases; bases with no gene match: 5. CDR3 loop: CSVILAGVYEQYF. The CDR3 nucleotides are TGCAGCGTCATACTAGCGGGAGTATACGAGCAGTACTTC.

The V and J genes are TRBV19 and TRBJ2-1; 10 nucleotides align to TRBD1. This CDR3 region has 17 residues. The germline V gene has CDR1 LNHDA and CDR2 SQIVND (reference sequence). The J segment lost 9 bases and the V segment lost 1 base, leaving 12 bases of the junction unmatched. The CDR3 region has the DNA TGTGCCAGTAGTATAGTAGGCCCGGGGACAGGGGCTCGTGAGCAGTTCTTC. It encodes CASSIVGPGTGAREQFF.

Concerning this clonotype itself: With a much larger clone just one base away, this may be a read error. The chain combines TRBV20-1 with TRBJ1-5; D uncertain. The CDR3 covers 16 residues. V gave up 1 base and J gave up 3 bases, with 16 bases separating them. CDR1 is DFQATT and CDR2 is SNEGSKA in the germline V gene (reference sequence). This chain's CDR3 is CSARGRVLQVNQPQHF. In DNA form, the CDR3 reads TGCAGTGCTAGAGGTCGGGTCTTACAAGTCAATCAGCCCCAGCATTTT.

This clonotype was seen a handful of times. This rearrangement joins TRBV28 to TRBJ2-3; 8 nucleotides line up with TRBD1. Germline CDR1 reads MDHEN; CDR2 reads SYDVKM. V shed 5 bases and J 5 bases; nucleotides not matched to a gene: 12. The CDR3 loop spans 16 amino acids. This CDR3 reads CASSTSGTGYIDTQYF. The CDR3 coding sequence is TGTGCCAGCAGTACCTCCGGGACAGGCTACATAGATACGCAGTATTTT.

The V call is TRBV5-1, the J call TRBJ2-2; 9 bases line up with TRBD1. V dropped 0 bases and J dropped 2; count of bases not matched to a gene: 5. The CDR3 sequence is 17 residues long. Germline lookup yields CDR1 SGHRS and CDR2 YFSETQ. The CDR3 DNA reads TGCGCCAGCAGCTTGGTAATAACAGGGGGCAACACCGGGGAGCTGTTTTTT. This sequence encodes CASSLVITGGNTGELFF.

About this clonotype: Since a much larger clone is just one base distant, this may be a read error. The CDR3 is CASSGQVDEAFF. For the CDR3, the DNA is TGTGCCAGCAGCGGACAGGTCGACGAAGCTTTCTTT. The chain recombines TRBV2 with TRBJ1-1, with 7 positions matching TRBD1. Germline CDR1 is SNHLY and CDR2 is FYNNEI. This CDR3 has 12 residues. The V segment lost 6 bases and the J segment 8 bases; nucleotides outside the gene matches: 6.

This clonotype was counted many times. This chain links TRBV20-1 with TRBJ1-1; tentative D call: TRBD1 (6 bases). V lost 1 base to trimming and J lost 0 bases, with 12 bases between them. Germline values: CDR1 DFQATT, CDR2 SNEGSKA (reference sequence). CDR3 size: 15 residues. The CDR3 here is CSARVRTEMNTEAFF. Here the CDR3 DNA reads TGCAGTGCTAGAGTTCGGACAGAAATGAACACTGAAGCTTTCTTT.

The chain joins TRBV20-1 to TRBJ1-6; D is perhaps TRBD1 (5 bases). The CDR3 sequence is 19 residues long. V lost 0 bases, J lost 2 bases, and 20 bases lay in between. Germline V CDR1 and CDR2: DFQATT, SNEGSKA (reference sequence). The CDR3 here is CSARDHRREASAYNSPLHF. The DNA for the CDR3 is TGCAGTGCTAGAGATCATCGCAGGGAAGCGAGCGCCTATAATTCACCCCTCCACTTT.

This clonotype was recorded many times. J is TRBJ2-7 and V is TRBV20-1; 10 bases fit TRBD2. J lost 0 bases, V lost 5 bases, and 4 bases had no gene match. CDR3 length equals 14 residues. CDR1 DFQATT and CDR2 SNEGSKA come from the germline V gene (reference sequence). DNA for the CDR3: TGCAGTGCTCGACTAGCGGGTAACTCCTACGAGCAGTACTTC. Translation: CSARLAGNSYEQYF.

In its sample, this clonotype was seen a few times. The J gene is TRBJ1-6, the V gene TRBV24-1, with D hard to call. V was clipped by 0 bases and J by 10 bases, with 6 bases between them. The V gene's germline CDR1 is KGHDR and CDR2 SFDVKD. The CDR3 consists of 13 residues. The CDR3 loop reads CATSDLPGSPLHF. The CDR3 coding sequence is TGTGCCACCAGTGATTTGCCCGGATCACCCCTCCACTTT.

As regards this clonotype: Germline and junction disagree at one end, which may indicate a read error. The CDR3 spells CASSIAGWAYEQYF. The CDR3 nucleotides read TGTGCCAGCAGCATAGCGGGTTGGGCCTACGAGCAGTACTTC. The chain recombines TRBV7-2 with TRBJ2-7; TRBD2 matches 7 bases. This CDR3 comprises 14 residues. The V gene's germline CDR1 is SGHTA and CDR2 FQGNSA.

This clonotype occurred many times. The gene calls are TRBV11-2 and TRBJ2-3, with a possible D match to TRBD2 (6 bases). The ends were cut back, 1 base at V and 4 bases at J, with 12 bases in the middle. The CDR3 runs 15 residues. From germline, CDR1 is SGHAT and CDR2 FQNNGV. In DNA, the CDR3 is TGTGCCAGCAGCTTAGGGGGACTTATGTCAGATACGCAGTATTTT. This codes for CASSLGGLMSDTQYF.